This T cell receptor beta chain was identified in a study of response to subunit inactivated influenza vaccine (dated by TCRdb to the late 2010s). In the study overall: Deep quantitative T cell receptor repertoire profiling was used in the study to track responses to a trivalent subunit inactivated influenza vaccine.

This clonotype was recorded many times. The specificity of this receptor is unknown. No qualities accompany the bases; no much larger clone lies one base away. Libraries were constructed by RT-PCR. The sequencer listed for this sample is Illumina HiSeq 2500. Using fastp at Q25 and MiXCR, TCRdb reprocessed the public reads and kept productive beta chains. Entries that share a CDR3 protein sequence are merged under the most common genes and DNA. Recorded for this sample are 500,000 to 600,000 distinct CDR3 sequences; 10% to 15% of them occurred a single time. The ten largest clones capture 9.5% to 13% of the sample. Study-wide findings and limitations: The authors suggested that each seasonal influenza vaccination may recruit only a limited number of new T cells.

This receptor was identified in a man aged 50-59 years who received an inactivated influenza vaccine. Donor details come from another sample of the same person, matched by shared clones. Sequenced here: PBMCs from blood, sampled on the day of vaccination.

The DNA sequence is TGTGCCAGCACTAACACTCGGGCCGCAAATTCACCCCTCCACTTT. Its protein product is CASTNTRAANSPLHF. Here the chain combines TRBV6-2 or TRBV6-3 and TRBJ1-6; a confident D gene designation cannot be given. Counted from cysteine to phenylalanine, this CDR3 has 15 amino acids. Only CDR3 DNA is held: 45 bases, read in frame from base 1. CDR1 and CDR2, per the germline V gene, are MNHEY and SVGEGT. V is pared back by 7 bases and J by 7 bases, with 17 bases lying between the germline termini.